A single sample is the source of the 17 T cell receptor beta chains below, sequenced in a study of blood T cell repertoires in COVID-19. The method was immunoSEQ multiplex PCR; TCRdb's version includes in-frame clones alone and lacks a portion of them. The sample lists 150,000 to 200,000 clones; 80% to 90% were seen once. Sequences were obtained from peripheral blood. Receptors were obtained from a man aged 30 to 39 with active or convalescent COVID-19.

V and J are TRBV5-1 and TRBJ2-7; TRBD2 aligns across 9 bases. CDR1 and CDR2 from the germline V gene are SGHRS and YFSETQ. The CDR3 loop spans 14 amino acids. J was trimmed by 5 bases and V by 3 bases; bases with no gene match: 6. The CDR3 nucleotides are TGCGCCAGCAGCTCGAGGGTAGCGGGAGACGAGCAGTACTTC. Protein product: CASSSRVAGDEQYF.

This chain's CDR3 is CASSVPGQGPNTEAFF. CDR3 coding DNA: TGTGCCAGCAGCGTCCCGGGACAGGGGCCGAACACTGAAGCTTTCTTT. The chain uses TRBV7-9 and TRBJ1-1; 10 bases align to TRBD1. V gave up 5 bases and J gave up 1 base; unmatched junction bases: 7. CDR1 is SEHNR and CDR2 is FQNEAQ in the germline V gene (reference sequence). There are 16 residues in the CDR3.

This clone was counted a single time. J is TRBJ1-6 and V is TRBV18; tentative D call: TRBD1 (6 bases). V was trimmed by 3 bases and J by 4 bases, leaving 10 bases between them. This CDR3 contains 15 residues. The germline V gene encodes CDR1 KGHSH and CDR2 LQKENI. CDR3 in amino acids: CASSPSQGYNSPLHF. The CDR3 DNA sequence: TGTGCCAGCTCACCGTCCCAGGGGTATAATTCACCCCTCCACTTT.

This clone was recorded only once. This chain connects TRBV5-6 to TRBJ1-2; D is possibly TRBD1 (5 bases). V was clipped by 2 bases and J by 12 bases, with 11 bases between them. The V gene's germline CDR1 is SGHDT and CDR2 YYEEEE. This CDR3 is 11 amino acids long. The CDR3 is CASSFAQENTF. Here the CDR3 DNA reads TGTGCCAGCAGCTTCGCACAGGAGAACACCTTC.

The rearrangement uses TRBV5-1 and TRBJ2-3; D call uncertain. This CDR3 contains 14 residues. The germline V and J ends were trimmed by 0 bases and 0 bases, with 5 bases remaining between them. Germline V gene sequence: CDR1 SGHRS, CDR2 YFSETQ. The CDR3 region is CASSLGRSTDTQYF. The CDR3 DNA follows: TGCGCCAGCAGCTTGGGGAGAAGCACAGATACGCAGTATTTT.

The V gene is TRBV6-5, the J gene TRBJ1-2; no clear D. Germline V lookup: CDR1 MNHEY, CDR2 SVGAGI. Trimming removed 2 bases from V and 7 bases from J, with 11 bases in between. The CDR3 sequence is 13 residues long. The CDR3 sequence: CASSYGHGGGYTF. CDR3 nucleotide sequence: TGTGCCAGCAGTTACGGGCACGGAGGTGGCTACACCTTC.

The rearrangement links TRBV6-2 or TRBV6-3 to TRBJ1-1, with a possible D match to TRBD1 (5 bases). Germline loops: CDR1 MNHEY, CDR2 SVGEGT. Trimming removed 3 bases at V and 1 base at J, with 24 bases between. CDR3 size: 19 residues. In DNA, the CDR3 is TGTGCCAGCAGTTATATCCGCGGTTCGGGGGAAAGAGGGAACACTGAAGCTTTCTTT. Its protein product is CASSYIRGSGERGNTEAFF.

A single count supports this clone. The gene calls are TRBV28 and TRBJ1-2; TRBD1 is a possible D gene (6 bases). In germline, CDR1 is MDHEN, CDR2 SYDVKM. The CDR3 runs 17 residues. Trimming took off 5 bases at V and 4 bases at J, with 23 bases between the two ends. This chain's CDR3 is CASSAPGGGASGYGYTF. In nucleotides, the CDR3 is TGTGCCAGCAGTGCCCCTGGTGGGGGGGCCTCGGGCTATGGCTACACCTTC.

This CDR3 is CASRGQGRGEKLFF. DNA for the CDR3: TGTGCCAGCAGGGGACAGGGGAGGGGGGAAAAACTGTTTTTT. The chain uses TRBV6-5 and TRBJ1-4; TRBD1 matches at 10 bases. V trimming: 6 bases; J trimming: 8 bases; junction bases outside the gene matches: 6. The CDR3 spans 14 residues. CDR1 is MNHEY and CDR2 is SVGAGI in the germline V gene.

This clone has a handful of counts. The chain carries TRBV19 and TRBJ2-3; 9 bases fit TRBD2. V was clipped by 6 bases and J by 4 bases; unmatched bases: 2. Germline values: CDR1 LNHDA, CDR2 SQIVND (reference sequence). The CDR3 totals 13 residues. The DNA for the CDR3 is TGTGCCAGTAGCCAGCGGGGGGCAGATACGCAGTATTTT. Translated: CASSQRGADTQYF.

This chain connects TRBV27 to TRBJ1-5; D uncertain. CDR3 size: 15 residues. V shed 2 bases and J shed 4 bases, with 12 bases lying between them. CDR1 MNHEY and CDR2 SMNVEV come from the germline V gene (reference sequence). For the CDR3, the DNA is TGTGCCAGCAGTTTAAAGGCGCGAGGGAATCAGCCCCAGCATTTT. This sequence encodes CASSLKARGNQPQHF.

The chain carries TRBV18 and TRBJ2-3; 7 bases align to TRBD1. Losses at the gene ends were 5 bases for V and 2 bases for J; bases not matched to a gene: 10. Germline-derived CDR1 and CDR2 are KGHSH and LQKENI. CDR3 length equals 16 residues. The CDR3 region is CASSDRQGTNTDTQYF. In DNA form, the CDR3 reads TGTGCCAGCTCAGACCGACAGGGAACGAACACAGATACGCAGTATTTT.

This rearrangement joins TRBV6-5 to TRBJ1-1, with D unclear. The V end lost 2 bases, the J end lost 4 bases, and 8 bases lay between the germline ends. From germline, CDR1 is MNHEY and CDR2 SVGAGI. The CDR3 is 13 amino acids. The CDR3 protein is CASSYVGFTEAFF. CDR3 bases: TGTGCCAGCAGTTACGTCGGGTTCACTGAAGCTTTCTTT.

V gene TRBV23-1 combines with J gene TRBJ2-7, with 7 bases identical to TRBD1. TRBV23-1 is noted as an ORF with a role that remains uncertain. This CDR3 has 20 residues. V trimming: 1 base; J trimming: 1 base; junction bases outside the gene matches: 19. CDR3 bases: TGCGCCAGCAGTCAATTCATGTATCGCTCCGAGCCGGGACAGTCCTACGAGCAGTACGTC. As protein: CASSQFMYRSEPGQSYEQYV.

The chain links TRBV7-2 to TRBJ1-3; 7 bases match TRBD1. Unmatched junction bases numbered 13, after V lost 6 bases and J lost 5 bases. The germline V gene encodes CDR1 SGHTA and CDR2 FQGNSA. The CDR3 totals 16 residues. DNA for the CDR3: TGTGCCAGCAGTGGACAGGACGGGGGCGTTAGAAACACCATATATTTT. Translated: CASSGQDGGVRNTIYF.

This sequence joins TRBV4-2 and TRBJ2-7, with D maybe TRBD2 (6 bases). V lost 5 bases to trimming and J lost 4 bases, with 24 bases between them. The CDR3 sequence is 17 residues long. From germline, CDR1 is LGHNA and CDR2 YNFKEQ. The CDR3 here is CASSTDPQAGGGYEQYV. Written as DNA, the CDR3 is TGTGCCAGCAGCACTGACCCTCAGGCAGGTGGGGGGTACGAGCAGTACGTC.

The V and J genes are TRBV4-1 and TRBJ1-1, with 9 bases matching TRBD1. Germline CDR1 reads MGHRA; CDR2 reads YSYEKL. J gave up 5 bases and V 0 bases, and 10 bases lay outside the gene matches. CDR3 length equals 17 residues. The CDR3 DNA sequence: TGCGCCAGCAGCCAAGAGCTGCGGACAGGGGTGGGGACTGAAGCTTTCTTT. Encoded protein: CASSQELRTGVGTEAFF.